What follows is one TCR beta chain and its context. The source of the sample is a study of T cell repertoires in cytomegalovirus infection. Study summary: Based on public TCR beta signatures, there were indications of CMV infection and of a matching HLA type.

TCRdb fed the reads into MiXCR, producing one record per CDR3 protein. The sample lists about 330,000 distinct CDR3 sequences, over 7.5% occurring once. Trimming removed 7 bases from V and 5 bases from J, with 17 bases in between. This CDR3 is built from 15 residues. In germline, CDR1 is LNHDA, CDR2 SQIVND (reference sequence). This chain joins TRBV19 and TRBJ2-2; maybe TRBD1 (6 bases). This sequence originates from a human donor in good health (CMV status not recorded). Some clones in this sample may be carry-over from other donors' samples. Sequencing was performed on PBMCs. The CDR3 is CASNSGHPGTGELFF. The DNA for the CDR3 is TGTGCCAGTAATTCGGGACACCCGGGAACCGGGGAGCTGTTTTTT.